These 7 T cell receptor beta chains originate from one sample sequenced in a study of blood T cell repertoires in COVID-19. The data were produced by immunoSEQ multiplex PCR, yet TCRdb's version contains in-frame clones alone and is incomplete. The repertoire includes 150,000 to 200,000 clones, approximately 80% of them detected once, and 14% sits in the top ten. Sequencing used PBMCs or T cells enriched from blood (not recorded which). The receptors derive from a man between 60 and 75 years old who had been exposed to COVID-19.

The chain has TRBV6-5 and TRBJ1-6; tentative D call: TRBD1 (6 bases). Trimming removed 2 bases from V and 13 bases from J, with 18 bases in between. The CDR3 runs 15 residues. The germline gives CDR1 MNHEY, CDR2 SVGAGI. DNA for the CDR3: TGTGCCAGCAGTTACGCCCAAGACAGGCCCGGGCCCCTCCACTTT. As protein: CASSYAQDRPGPLHF.

J is TRBJ2-1 and V is TRBV5-1; TRBD2 matches at 8 bases. CDR1 is SGHRS and CDR2 is YFSETQ in the germline V gene. The CDR3 runs to 16 residues. V dropped 3 bases and J dropped 0; count of bases not matched to a gene: 5. In DNA, the CDR3 is TGCGCCAGCAGCTCCGGGAGGGGAAGCTCCTACAATGAGCAGTTCTTC. Its protein is CASSSGRGSSYNEQFF.

This clone was seen only a few times. The chain couples TRBV7-8 to TRBJ1-4, with 8 nucleotides matching TRBD1. This CDR3 comprises 13 residues. The V gene end was trimmed by 5 bases and the J gene end by 8 bases; junction bases not matched to a gene: 4. Germline CDR1 and CDR2: SGHVS and FQNEAQ. In DNA, the CDR3 is TGTGCCAGCAGCCGGGACAGGCGGGAAAAACTGTTTTTT. Its protein product is CASSRDRREKLFF.

The CDR3 sequence: CASSLLLAVQETQYF. The DNA for the CDR3 is TGTGCCAGCAGTTTATTACTAGCGGTCCAAGAGACCCAGTACTTC. V usage is TRBV28 and J usage is TRBJ2-5, with TRBD2 identical over 8 bases. Germline-derived CDR1 and CDR2 are MDHEN and SYDVKM. J lost 1 base, V lost 1 base, and 2 bases had no gene match. The CDR3 length is 15 residues. Complete variable domain (other parts from reference TRBV28 and TRBJ2-5): DVKVTQSSRYLVKRTGEKVFLECVQDMDHENMFWYRQDPGLGLRLIYFSYDVKMKEKGDIPEGYSVSREKKERFSLILESASTNQTSMYLCASSLLLAVQETQYFGPGTRLLVL.

J is TRBJ2-2 and V is TRBV10-3, with 7 positions matching TRBD2. V shed 2 bases, J shed 7 bases, and the junction held 13 bases outside the gene matches. CDR1 ENHRY and CDR2 SYGVKD come from the germline V gene. The CDR3 runs 17 residues. This chain's CDR3 is CAISERGFAGADGELFF. CDR3 in DNA: TGTGCCATCAGTGAGAGGGGCTTTGCGGGAGCGGACGGGGAGCTGTTTTTT.

The CDR3 is CASLLQGRYEQYF. Written as DNA, the CDR3 is TGTGCCAGCCTCCTACAGGGTCGGTACGAGCAGTACTTC. The rearrangement links TRBV11-2 to TRBJ2-7, with a possible D match to TRBD1 (6 bases). This CDR3 has 13 amino acids. Germline CDR1 and CDR2: SGHAT and FQNNGV. Deletions cut 8 bases from V and 4 bases from J, with 15 bases between.

The chain is built from TRBV27 and TRBJ1-1, with D possibly being TRBD1 (5 bases). V shed 3 bases and J shed 4 bases, with 15 bases lying between them. CDR3 length: 15 amino acids. Germline-derived CDR1 and CDR2 are MNHEY and SMNVEV (reference sequence). DNA of the CDR3: TGTGCCAGCAGTTTGGTAATAGGGGCAGGCACTGAAGCTTTCTTT. It translates to CASSLVIGAGTEAFF.